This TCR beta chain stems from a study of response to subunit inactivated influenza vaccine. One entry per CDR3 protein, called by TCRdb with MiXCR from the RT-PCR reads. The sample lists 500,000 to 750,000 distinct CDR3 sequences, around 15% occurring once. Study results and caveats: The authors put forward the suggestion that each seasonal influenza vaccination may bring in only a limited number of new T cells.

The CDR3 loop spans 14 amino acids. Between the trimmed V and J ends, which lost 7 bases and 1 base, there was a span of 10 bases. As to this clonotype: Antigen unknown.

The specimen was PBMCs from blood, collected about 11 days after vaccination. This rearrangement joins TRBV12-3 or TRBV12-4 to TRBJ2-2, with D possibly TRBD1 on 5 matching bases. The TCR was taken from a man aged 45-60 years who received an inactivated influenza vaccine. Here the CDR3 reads CASNRQGNTGELFF. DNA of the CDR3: TGTGCCAGCAACCGCCAGGGGAACACCGGGGAGCTGTTTTTT.